These T cell receptor beta chains were read from a single sample in a study of blood T cell repertoires in COVID-19. TCRdb keeps only in-frame clones here, not all; method: immunoSEQ multiplex PCR. This sample yields hundreds of thousands of clones, of which around 86% are seen a single time; 1.4% belongs to the top ten. Sequenced: peripheral blood. The receptors were sampled from a woman aged 25 to 39 with active or convalescent COVID-19. CDR3s include the opening cysteine and the closing phenylalanine or tryptophan. The order of the fields is D gene, J gene, V gene, clone size, CDR3 DNA, CDR3 protein. The D gene is left open where the match is weak. The size entry is marked missing in some rows and otherwise reads once, few, many or a size class.

-,TRBJ2-5,TRBV7-2,-,TGTGCCAGCAGCTTAGAGGGGCGGCGACAAGAGACCCAGTACTTC,CASSLEGRRQETQYF
-,TRBJ2-5,TRBV10-2,-,TGCGCCAGCAGTGGCTCGGAAGAGACCCAGTACTTC,CASSGSEETQYF
-,TRBJ1-1,TRBV6-5,-,TGTGCCAGCAGTTACTCCGGCAGGGGGAACACTGAAGCTTTCTTT,CASSYSGRGNTEAFF
-,TRBJ1-1,TRBV19,few,TGTGCCAGTAGCCCCGGACAAGATGAAGCTTTCTTT,CASSPGQDEAFF
TRBD1,TRBJ2-1,TRBV6-5,-,TGTGCCAGCAGACCAACAGGGGCGATACCCAATGAGCAGTTCTTC,CASRPTGAIPNEQFF
-,TRBJ1-2,TRBV20-1,-,TGCAGTGCTAGTGCCCGGGGGAGCGGGGGCTTTCACACCTTC,CSASARGSGGFHTF
TRBD1,TRBJ1-2,TRBV19,-,TGTGCCAGTAGTACTGGGACAGAGCACTATGGCTACACCTTC,CASSTGTEHYGYTF
TRBD1,TRBJ1-2,TRBV6-6,-,TGTGCCACAGAAACAGGGGCCTATGGCTACACCTTC,CATETGAYGYTF
-,TRBJ1-5,TRBV7-7,-,TGTGCCAGTCCGGGGTCGCGGAATCAGCCCCAGCATTTT,CASPGSRNQPQHF
TRBD2,TRBJ2-3,TRBV10-3,-,TGTGCCATCAGTGACCCCATCTCTAGCGGGGGGGCCCAGCGGGATACGCAGTATTTT,CAISDPISSGGAQRDTQYF
-,TRBJ1-6,TRBV6-6,-,TGTGCCAGCGCTGAACAGTCCTCCTATAATTCACCCCTCCACTTT,CASAEQSSYNSPLHF
-,TRBJ2-7,TRBV11-2,once,TGTGCCAGCAGCTTAGGCGGATTCTCCTACGAGCAGTACTTC,CASSLGGFSYEQYF
TRBD1,TRBJ1-1,TRBV19,once,TGTGCCAGTAGCAGTACAGGGGGCATCCTCCGGAACACTGAAGCTTTCTTT,CASSSTGGILRNTEAFF
-,TRBJ2-5,TRBV28,once,TGTGCCAGCAGTTTAGACAGGTCCCAAGAGACCCAGTACTTC,CASSLDRSQETQYF
-,TRBJ2-3,TRBV4-2,-,TGTGCCAGCAGCGCACAACAGGCAGCCACAGATACGCAGTATTTT,CASSAQQAATDTQYF
TRBD1,TRBJ1-1,TRBV30,-,TGTGCCTGGAGTAGGGCAGGGGGCGCGTACACTGAAGCTTTCTTT,CAWSRAGGAYTEAFF
TRBD2,TRBJ2-3,TRBV18,-,TGTGCCAGCTCTACGGGACTAGCGGGGCCGACTAGCACAGATACGCAGTATTTT,CASSTGLAGPTSTDTQYF
-,TRBJ1-4,TRBV15,-,TGTGCCACCAGCAGAGCCAGGGGTGCTAATGAAAAACTGTTTTTT,CATSRARGANEKLFF
-,TRBJ2-1,TRBV5-1,-,TGCGCCAGCAGCGCAGGGACATCCCTCTACAATGAGCAGTTCTTC,CASSAGTSLYNEQFF
TRBD2,TRBJ2-1,TRBV10-3,once,TGTGCCATCAGTGGCACTAGCGGGAATGAGCAGTTCTTC,CAISGTSGNEQFF
-,TRBJ2-3,TRBV14,once,TGTGCCAGCAGCCTCGGGCGGGGAAGCCGCACAGATACGCAGTATTTT,CASSLGRGSRTDTQYF
TRBD1,TRBJ2-3,TRBV5-5,-,TGTGCCAGCCAACCCCACTACAGGGGTAAAACAGATACGCAGTATTTT,CASQPHYRGKTDTQYF
TRBD2,TRBJ2-7,TRBV6-6,-,TGTGCCAGCAGTCAAAAAACTATAGCGGGGAGCTCCTACGAGCAGTACTTC,CASSQKTIAGSSYEQYF
-,TRBJ1-6,TRBV9,-,TGTGCCAGCAGCCCGCCTAGCCTCTTT,CASSPPSLF
TRBD2,TRBJ2-1,TRBV7-2,-,TGTGCCAGCAGCTTAGGACTAGCGGCCTACAATGAGCAGTTCTTC,CASSLGLAAYNEQFF
-,TRBJ2-2,TRBV10-3,-,TGTGCCGTCGGCGGGGTTACCGGGGAGCTGTTTTTT,CAVGGVTGELFF
TRBD2,TRBJ2-3,TRBV6-6,-,TGTGCCAGCTCTAACCGGGGACTAGCGTTGACAGATACGCAGTATTTT,CASSNRGLALTDTQYF
-,TRBJ1-1,TRBV5-8,once,TGTGCCAGCAGCTTGGCAGCCGCATCAGGGGCGATGGGCACTGAAGCTTTCTTT,CASSLAAASGAMGTEAFF
TRBD1,TRBJ2-1,TRBV18,-,TGTGCCAGCTCACCGGGACAGTCTCGATATGAGCAGTTCTTC,CASSPGQSRYEQFF
TRBD1,TRBJ1-1,TRBV6-5,few,TGTGCCAGCAGGACAGGGGGCCTGAACACTGAAGCTTTCTTT,CASRTGGLNTEAFF
-,TRBJ1-1,TRBV20-1,-,TGCAGTGCTCGGGGGAACACTGAAGCTTTCTTT,CSARGNTEAFF
-,TRBJ1-2,TRBV5-8,-,TGTGCCAGCAGGCGGGACTCGGGAGTTTATGGCTACACCTTC,CASRRDSGVYGYTF
TRBD2,TRBJ2-1,TRBV24-1,-,TGTGCCACCAGTGAGGGGACCGGGACTAGCGGGAGCGGCGAGCAGTTCTTC,CATSEGTGTSGSGEQFF
TRBD1,TRBJ1-3,TRBV9,-,TGTGCCAGCAGCGTAGGCGGGACAGGGGCTGGAAACACCATATATTTT,CASSVGGTGAGNTIYF
TRBD1,TRBJ1-1,TRBV28,-,TGTGCCAGCAGTCAAACAGGGGACACTGAAGCTTTCTTT,CASSQTGDTEAFF
-,TRBJ2-2,TRBV2,once,TGTGCCAGCAGTGTTCAGGGGATGATGAACACCGGGGAGCTGTTTTTT,CASSVQGMMNTGELFF
TRBD2,TRBJ2-5,TRBV10-3,-,TGTGCCATCAGTCAAACTGGACTAGCGGGAGGGCCGAGTTTGGAGACCCAGTACTTC,CAISQTGLAGGPSLETQYF
TRBD2,TRBJ2-2,TRBV10-3,-,TGTGCCACAGGGACTAGCGGGGGGAACGGGGAGCTGTTTTTT,CATGTSGGNGELFF
TRBD1,TRBJ2-3,TRBV6-5,-,TGTGCCAGCAGGGACAGGGGGCCTTCCACAGATACGCAGTATTTT,CASRDRGPSTDTQYF
TRBD2,TRBJ2-3,TRBV7-2,-,TGTGCCAGCAGCCCGAGCGGGAGGATAGATACGCAGTATTTT,CASSPSGRIDTQYF
-,TRBJ1-6,TRBV5-5,-,TGTGCCAGCAGCTTGGTTCCGGGTTCACCCCTCCACTTT,CASSLVPGSPLHF
TRBD1,TRBJ1-1,TRBV5-8,once,TGTGCCAGCAGCTCCACCGGGACAGGGATCACTGAAGCTTTCTTT,CASSSTGTGITEAFF
TRBD1,TRBJ2-7,TRBV4-1,-,TGCGCCAGCAGCCAAGAAGACAGGGCCTCCTACGAGCAGTACTTC,CASSQEDRASYEQYF
-,TRBJ1-1,TRBV9,-,TGTGCCAGCAGTGTAGTTCCGGGAGGGGCTGAAGCTTTCTTT,CASSVVPGGAEAFF
-,TRBJ1-1,TRBV28,-,TGTGCCACGAAACCCCCGGTGACTGAAGCTTTCTTT,CATKPPVTEAFF
TRBD1,TRBJ1-2,TRBV2,-,TGTGCCAGCAGCCGGGACAGGGCGAACTATGGCTACACCTTC,CASSRDRANYGYTF
TRBD2,TRBJ2-1,TRBV7-8,-,TGTGCCAGCCAACTAGCGGGAGGTCTGGGCCAAAATGAGCAGTTCTTC,CASQLAGGLGQNEQFF
-,TRBJ2-2,TRBV30,-,TGTGCCTGGAGTGTACTAAGTCCGGGGACCGGGGAGCTGTTTTTT,CAWSVLSPGTGELFF
TRBD2,TRBJ2-7,TRBV7-8,-,TGTGCCAGCAGCTTAGCGCACGGGAGGGCCCCCTTTTACGAGCAGTACTTC,CASSLAHGRAPFYEQYF
TRBD1,TRBJ2-7,TRBV9,-,TGTGCCAGCAGCGTAGACACAGGGGGAGCCTACGAGCAGTACTTC,CASSVDTGGAYEQYF
-,TRBJ1-2,TRBV11-2,-,TGTGCCAGCAGCTTACCAGACGGGGGTTACTATGGCTACACCTTC,CASSLPDGGYYGYTF
TRBD1,TRBJ2-7,TRBV10-3,few,TGTGCCATCCAGACAGGGGGGGAGCAGTACTTC,CAIQTGGEQYF
-,TRBJ1-1,TRBV6-5,-,TGTGCCAGCACTACGAACGTAAGGAACACTGAAGCTTTCTTT,CASTTNVRNTEAFF
-,TRBJ1-1,TRBV5-4,few,TGTGCCAGCAGCTTAGTGGGTTCGCAGGGTTGGTCTGAAGCTTTCTTT,CASSLVGSQGWSEAFF
-,TRBJ1-2,TRBV10-2,-,TGCGCCAGTACTGGCGGATCCTATGGCTACACCTTC,CASTGGSYGYTF